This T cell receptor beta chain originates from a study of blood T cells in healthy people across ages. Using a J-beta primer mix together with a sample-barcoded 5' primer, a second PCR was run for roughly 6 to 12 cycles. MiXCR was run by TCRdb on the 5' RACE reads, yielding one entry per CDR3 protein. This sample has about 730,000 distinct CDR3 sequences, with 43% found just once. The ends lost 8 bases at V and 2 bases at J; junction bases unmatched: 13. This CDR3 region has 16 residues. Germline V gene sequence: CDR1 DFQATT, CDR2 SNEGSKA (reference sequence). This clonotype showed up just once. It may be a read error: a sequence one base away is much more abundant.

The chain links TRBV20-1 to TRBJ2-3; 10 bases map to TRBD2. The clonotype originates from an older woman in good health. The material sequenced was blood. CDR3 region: CSTIISTSGDTDTQYF. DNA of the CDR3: TGCAGTACTATTATCTCCACTAGCGGGGACACAGATACGCAGTATTTT.